A selection of T cell receptor beta chains follows, all from one sample in a study of response to subunit inactivated influenza vaccine. MiXCR, applied by TCRdb to the RT-PCR reads, yields one record per CDR3 protein. The repertoire holds roughly 650,000 distinct CDR3 sequences, about 14% seen once, with about 7.6% in the top ten. Material: PBMCs from blood, obtained about 14 days before vaccination. These receptors were collected from a man aged 50 to 59 who received an inactivated influenza vaccine. CDR3s include the opening cysteine and the closing phenylalanine or tryptophan. Fields, in order: D gene, J gene, CDR3 length, V gene, clone size, CDR3 DNA, CDR3 protein. D genes are given only for firm matches. Not every row has a clone size; where given, it reads once, few, many or a size class.

d_call: TRBD1; j_call: TRBJ1-1; cdr3_length: 17; v_call: TRBV12-3/TRBV12-4; clone_size: -; cdr3_nt: TGTGCCAGCAGTTTTGTCTGGGGACAGGGAGTGAACACTGAAGCTTTCTTT; cdr3_aa: CASSFVWGQGVNTEAFF
d_call: -; j_call: TRBJ1-4; cdr3_length: 13; v_call: TRBV5-1; clone_size: -; cdr3_nt: TGCGCCAGCAAGGTTACGGAACATGAAAAACTGTTTTTT; cdr3_aa: CASKVTEHEKLFF
d_call: TRBD1; j_call: TRBJ2-2; cdr3_length: 17; v_call: TRBV20-1; clone_size: -; cdr3_nt: TGCAGTGCTAGAGAGCCCCTCAGGGGGCGAAACACCGGGGAGCTGTTTTTT; cdr3_aa: CSAREPLRGRNTGELFF
d_call: TRBD1; j_call: TRBJ2-1; cdr3_length: 14; v_call: TRBV12-3/TRBV12-4; clone_size: few; cdr3_nt: TGTGCCAGCAGTTACCAGGGGGCAACGGGTGAGCAGTTCTTC; cdr3_aa: CASSYQGATGEQFF
d_call: TRBD1; j_call: TRBJ2-1; cdr3_length: 15; v_call: TRBV4-3; clone_size: -; cdr3_nt: TGCGCCAGCAGCCAAGAGGGACAGGGGCGGTATGAGCAGTTCTTC; cdr3_aa: CASSQEGQGRYEQFF
d_call: TRBD2; j_call: TRBJ2-1; cdr3_length: 15; v_call: TRBV27; clone_size: few; cdr3_nt: TGTGCCAGCAGTTTATGGGGGACTAGCGGGACCGAGCAGTTCTTC; cdr3_aa: CASSLWGTSGTEQFF
d_call: -; j_call: TRBJ1-1; cdr3_length: 14; v_call: TRBV5-1; clone_size: -; cdr3_nt: TGCGCCAGCAGGAGGCTGCTTGGGGACACTGAAGCTTTCTTT; cdr3_aa: CASRRLLGDTEAFF
d_call: -; j_call: TRBJ2-7; cdr3_length: 14; v_call: TRBV5-1; clone_size: few; cdr3_nt: TGCGCCAGCAAGATGGGGGACGGACCCTACGAGCAGTACTTC; cdr3_aa: CASKMGDGPYEQYF
d_call: -; j_call: TRBJ2-7; cdr3_length: 15; v_call: TRBV7-9; clone_size: -; cdr3_nt: TGTGCCAGCAGCTTATTTACGGGGGCACTTGACGAGCAGTACTTC; cdr3_aa: CASSLFTGALDEQYF
d_call: -; j_call: TRBJ1-5; cdr3_length: 15; v_call: TRBV9; clone_size: few; cdr3_nt: TGTGCCAGCAGCGTATCGGGGGGGGGCAATCAGCCCCAGCATTTT; cdr3_aa: CASSVSGGGNQPQHF
d_call: -; j_call: TRBJ2-7; cdr3_length: 12; v_call: TRBV9; clone_size: many; cdr3_nt: TGTGCCAGCAGCAAGGGGGGAATCGAGCAGTACTTC; cdr3_aa: CASSKGGIEQYF
d_call: -; j_call: TRBJ2-7; cdr3_length: 16; v_call: TRBV4-2; clone_size: few; cdr3_nt: TGTGCCAGCAGCCAAGAGGTTCGGCAGTCCTCCTACGAGCAGTACTTC; cdr3_aa: CASSQEVRQSSYEQYF
d_call: -; j_call: TRBJ1-4; cdr3_length: 15; v_call: TRBV4-3; clone_size: few; cdr3_nt: TGCGCCAGCAGCCCTAGTCGGGGCTCTAATGAAAAACTGTTTTTT; cdr3_aa: CASSPSRGSNEKLFF
d_call: -; j_call: TRBJ2-7; cdr3_length: 16; v_call: TRBV21-1; clone_size: -; cdr3_nt: TGTGCCAGCAGTAAGCTCAGACAGGTCCTCTCCTACGAGCAGTACTTC; cdr3_aa: CASSKLRQVLSYEQYF
d_call: TRBD2; j_call: TRBJ2-7; cdr3_length: 15; v_call: TRBV20-1; clone_size: few; cdr3_nt: TGCAGTGCTAGCGTTTGGGGGACTAACGGGTACGAGCAGTACTTC; cdr3_aa: CSASVWGTNGYEQYF
d_call: -; j_call: TRBJ1-5; cdr3_length: 15; v_call: TRBV7-9; clone_size: few; cdr3_nt: TGTGCCAGCAGCTTAGAGGGAGGGTTTGATCAGCCCCAGCATTTT; cdr3_aa: CASSLEGGFDQPQHF
d_call: TRBD2; j_call: TRBJ2-3; cdr3_length: 15; v_call: TRBV7-2; clone_size: -; cdr3_nt: TGTGCCAGCAGCCGGGGGGAGGCTAGTGTCGATACGCAGTATTTT; cdr3_aa: CASSRGEASVDTQYF
d_call: -; j_call: TRBJ2-5; cdr3_length: 13; v_call: TRBV24-1; clone_size: -; cdr3_nt: TGTGCCACCAGTACCGACAGTAGGGAGACCCAGTACTTC; cdr3_aa: CATSTDSRETQYF
d_call: -; j_call: TRBJ2-7; cdr3_length: 16; v_call: TRBV6-5; clone_size: few; cdr3_nt: TGTGCCAGCAGTTACTCTGGGGGTTCTTCCACCTACGAGCAGTACTTC; cdr3_aa: CASSYSGGSSTYEQYF
d_call: TRBD1; j_call: TRBJ2-7; cdr3_length: 16; v_call: TRBV20-1; clone_size: -; cdr3_nt: TGCAGTGCTGCTCAGAACCTCCGACAGGGGACCTACGAGCAGTACTTC; cdr3_aa: CSAAQNLRQGTYEQYF
d_call: -; j_call: TRBJ1-5; cdr3_length: 13; v_call: TRBV7-2; clone_size: many; cdr3_nt: TGTGCCAGCAGTCAACAGGAGAATCAGCCCCAGCATTTT; cdr3_aa: CASSQQENQPQHF
d_call: -; j_call: TRBJ2-2; cdr3_length: 15; v_call: TRBV6-1; clone_size: -; cdr3_nt: TGTGCCAGCAGTGAAATGGCAGGGACGGTCGGGGAGCTGTTTTTT; cdr3_aa: CASSEMAGTVGELFF
d_call: -; j_call: TRBJ1-3; cdr3_length: 15; v_call: TRBV7-9; clone_size: few; cdr3_nt: TGTGCCAGCAGCTTAACAGGGAATGGTGGAAACACCATATATTTT; cdr3_aa: CASSLTGNGGNTIYF
d_call: -; j_call: TRBJ2-6; cdr3_length: 15; v_call: TRBV20-1; clone_size: -; cdr3_nt: TGCAGTGCTAGAGATGGGTCCTCTGGGGCCAACGTCCTGACTTTC; cdr3_aa: CSARDGSSGANVLTF
d_call: TRBD1; j_call: TRBJ2-7; cdr3_length: 15; v_call: TRBV7-9; clone_size: -; cdr3_nt: TGTGCCAGCAGCTTAGGGGACAGGGCTACCTACGAGCAGTACTTC; cdr3_aa: CASSLGDRATYEQYF
d_call: TRBD1; j_call: TRBJ1-6; cdr3_length: 15; v_call: TRBV7-2; clone_size: few; cdr3_nt: TGTGCCAGCAAATCCGGGACAGGGGTTTCTTCACCCCTCCACTTT; cdr3_aa: CASKSGTGVSSPLHF
d_call: -; j_call: TRBJ1-5; cdr3_length: 18; v_call: TRBV11-2; clone_size: few; cdr3_nt: TGTGCCAGCAGTAACGTGTTGGGGGGATTTTATAGCAATCAGCCCCAGCATTTT; cdr3_aa: CASSNVLGGFYSNQPQHF
d_call: TRBD1; j_call: TRBJ1-5; cdr3_length: 12; v_call: TRBV13; clone_size: few; cdr3_nt: TGTGCCACGGGACAGGGCGGGCAGCCCCAGCATTTT; cdr3_aa: CATGQGGQPQHF
d_call: TRBD1; j_call: TRBJ2-2; cdr3_length: 14; v_call: TRBV2; clone_size: -; cdr3_nt: TGTGCCAGCAGAGGGGGACAGGGAACCGGGGAGCTGTTTTTT; cdr3_aa: CASRGGQGTGELFF
d_call: -; j_call: TRBJ2-3; cdr3_length: 14; v_call: TRBV7-2; clone_size: -; cdr3_nt: TGTGCCAGCAGCTTAGGTCTTGGGATAGATACGCAGTATTTT; cdr3_aa: CASSLGLGIDTQYF
d_call: TRBD2; j_call: TRBJ2-7; cdr3_length: 13; v_call: TRBV7-9; clone_size: many; cdr3_nt: TGTGCCAGCAGCTTAGGGGGGGGCTACGAGCAGTACTTC; cdr3_aa: CASSLGGGYEQYF
d_call: TRBD2; j_call: TRBJ2-7; cdr3_length: 16; v_call: TRBV7-2; clone_size: few; cdr3_nt: TGTGCCAGCAGCTTAGCAGTCCTAGCGGGAGGCGGGGAGCAGTACTTC; cdr3_aa: CASSLAVLAGGGEQYF